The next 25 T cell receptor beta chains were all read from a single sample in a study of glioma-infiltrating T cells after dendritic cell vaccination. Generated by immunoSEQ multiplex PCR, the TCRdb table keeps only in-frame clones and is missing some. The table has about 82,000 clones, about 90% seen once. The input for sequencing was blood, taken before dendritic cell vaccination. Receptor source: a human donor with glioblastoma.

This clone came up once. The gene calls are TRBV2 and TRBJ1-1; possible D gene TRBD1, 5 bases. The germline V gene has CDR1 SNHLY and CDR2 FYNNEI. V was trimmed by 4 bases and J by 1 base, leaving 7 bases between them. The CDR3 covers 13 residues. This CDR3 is CASSATGNTEAFF. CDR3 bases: TGTGCCAGCAGTGCAACAGGGAACACTGAAGCTTTCTTT.

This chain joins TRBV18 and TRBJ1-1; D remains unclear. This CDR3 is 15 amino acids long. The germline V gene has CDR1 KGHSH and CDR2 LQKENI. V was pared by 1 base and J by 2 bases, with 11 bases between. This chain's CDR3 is CASSPLPGFNTEAFF. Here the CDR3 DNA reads TGTGCCAGCTCACCACTTCCAGGCTTTAACACTGAAGCTTTCTTT.

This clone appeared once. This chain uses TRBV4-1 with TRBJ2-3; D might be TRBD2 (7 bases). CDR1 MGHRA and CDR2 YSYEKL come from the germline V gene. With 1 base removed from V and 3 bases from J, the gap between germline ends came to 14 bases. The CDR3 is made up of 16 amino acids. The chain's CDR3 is CASSQVPGGLTDTQYF. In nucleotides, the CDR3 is TGCGCCAGCAGCCAAGTCCCGGGGGGCCTAACAGATACGCAGTATTTT.

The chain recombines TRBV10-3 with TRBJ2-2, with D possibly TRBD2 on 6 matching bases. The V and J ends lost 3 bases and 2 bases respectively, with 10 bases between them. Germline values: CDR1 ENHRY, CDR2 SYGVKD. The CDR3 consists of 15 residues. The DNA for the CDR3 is TGTGCCATCAGTGAATCCGGACTAAACACCGGGGAGCTGTTTTTT. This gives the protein CAISESGLNTGELFF.

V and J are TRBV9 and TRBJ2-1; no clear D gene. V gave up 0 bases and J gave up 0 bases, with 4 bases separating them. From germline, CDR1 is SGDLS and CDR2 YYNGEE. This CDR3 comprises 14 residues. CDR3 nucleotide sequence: TGTGCCAGCAGCGTAGCTGTCTCCTACAATGAGCAGTTCTTC. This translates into CASSVAVSYNEQFF.

The DNA for the CDR3 is TGTGCCAGCAGTTTTGCGTTGATCAGGGGCTACACCTTC. Encoded protein: CASSFALIRGYTF. The chain has TRBV28 and TRBJ1-2; D is uncertain. With 3 bases removed from V and 8 bases from J, the gap between germline ends came to 13 bases. CDR1 MDHEN and CDR2 SYDVKM come from the germline V gene. The CDR3 covers 13 residues.

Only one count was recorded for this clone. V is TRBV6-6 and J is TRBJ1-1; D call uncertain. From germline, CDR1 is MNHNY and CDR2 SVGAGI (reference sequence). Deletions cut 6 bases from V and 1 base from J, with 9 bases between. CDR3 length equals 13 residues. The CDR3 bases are TGTGCCAGCAGCCCTTCGGGGAACACTGAAGCTTTCTTT. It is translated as CASSPSGNTEAFF.

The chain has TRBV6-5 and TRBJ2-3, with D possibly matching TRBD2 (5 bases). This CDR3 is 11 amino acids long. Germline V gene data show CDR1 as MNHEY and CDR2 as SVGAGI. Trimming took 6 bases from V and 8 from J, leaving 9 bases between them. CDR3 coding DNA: TGTGCCAGCAGGGAGGCGGGTACGCAGTATTTT. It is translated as CASREAGTQYF.

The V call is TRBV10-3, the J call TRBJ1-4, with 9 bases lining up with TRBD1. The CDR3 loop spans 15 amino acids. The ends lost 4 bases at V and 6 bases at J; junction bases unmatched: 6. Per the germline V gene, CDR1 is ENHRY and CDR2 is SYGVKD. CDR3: CAISAPGQGYEKLFF. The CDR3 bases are TGTGCCATCAGTGCACCGGGACAGGGTTATGAAAAACTGTTTTTT.

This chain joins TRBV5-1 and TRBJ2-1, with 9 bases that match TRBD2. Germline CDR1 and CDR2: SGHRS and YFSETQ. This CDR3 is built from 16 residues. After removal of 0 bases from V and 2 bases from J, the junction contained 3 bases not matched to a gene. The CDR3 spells CASSLAAGGAYNEQFF. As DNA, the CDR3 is TGCGCCAGCAGCTTGGCCGCGGGGGGGGCCTACAATGAGCAGTTCTTC.

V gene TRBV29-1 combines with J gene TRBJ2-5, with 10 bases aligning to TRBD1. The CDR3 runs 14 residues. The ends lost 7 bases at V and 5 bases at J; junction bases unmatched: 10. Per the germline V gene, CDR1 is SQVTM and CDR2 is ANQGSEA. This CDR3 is CSARGQGSWETQYF. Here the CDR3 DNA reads TGCAGCGCCCGGGGACAGGGGAGCTGGGAGACCCAGTACTTC.

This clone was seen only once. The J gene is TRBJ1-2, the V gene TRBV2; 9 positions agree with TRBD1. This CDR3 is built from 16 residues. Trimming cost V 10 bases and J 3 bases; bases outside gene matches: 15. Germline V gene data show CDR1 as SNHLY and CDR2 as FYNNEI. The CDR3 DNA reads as TGTGCCACCCGATCTGGACAGGGGCCCTCCGACTATGGCTACACCTTC. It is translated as CATRSGQGPSDYGYTF. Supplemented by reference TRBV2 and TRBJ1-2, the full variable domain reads EPEVTQTPSHQVTQMGQEVILRCVPISNHLYFYWYRQILGQKVEFLVSFYNNEISEKSEIFDDQFSVERPDGSNFTLKIRSTKLEDSAMYFCATRSGQGPSDYGYTFGSGTRLTVV.

CDR3 in DNA: TGTGCCAGCAGCTGGGCAGGGGGGCGTGAAAAACTGTTTTTT. Translating it yields CASSWAGGREKLFF. The gene calls are TRBV5-6 and TRBJ1-4; 7 bases align to TRBD1. In germline, CDR1 is SGHDT, CDR2 YYEEEE. The CDR3 runs 14 residues. V lost 3 bases, J lost 7 bases, and 6 bases stayed unmatched.

CDR3 region: CASSLGSGSNYNEQFF. The DNA for the CDR3 is TGTGCCAGCAGCTTAGGTAGCGGGAGTAATTACAATGAGCAGTTCTTC. V and J are TRBV11-3 and TRBJ2-1, with TRBD2 matching over 9 bases. CDR1 and CDR2 (germline): SGHNT, YENEEA. J gave up 4 bases and V 1 base, and 5 bases lay outside the gene matches. There are 16 residues in the CDR3. The variable domain in full, with the rest retrieved from reference TRBV11-3 and TRBJ2-1, is EAGVVQSPRYKIIEKKQPVAFWCNPISGHNTLYWYLQNLGQGPELLIRYENEEAVDDSQLPKDRFSAERLKGVDSTLKIQPAELGDSAVYLCASSLGSGSNYNEQFFGPGTRLTVL.

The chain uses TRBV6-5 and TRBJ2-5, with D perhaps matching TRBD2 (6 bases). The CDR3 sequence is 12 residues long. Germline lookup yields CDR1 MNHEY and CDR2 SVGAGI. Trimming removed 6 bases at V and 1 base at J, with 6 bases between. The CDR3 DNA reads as TGTGCCAGCAGGGGACTCCAAGAGACCCAGTACTTC. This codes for CASRGLQETQYF.

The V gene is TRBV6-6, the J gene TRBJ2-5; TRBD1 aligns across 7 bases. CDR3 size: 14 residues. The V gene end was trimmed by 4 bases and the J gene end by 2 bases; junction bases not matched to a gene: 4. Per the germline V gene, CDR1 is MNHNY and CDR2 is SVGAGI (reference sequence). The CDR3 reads CASSSSGGQETQYF. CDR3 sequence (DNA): TGTGCCAGCAGTTCTTCAGGGGGACAAGAGACCCAGTACTTC.

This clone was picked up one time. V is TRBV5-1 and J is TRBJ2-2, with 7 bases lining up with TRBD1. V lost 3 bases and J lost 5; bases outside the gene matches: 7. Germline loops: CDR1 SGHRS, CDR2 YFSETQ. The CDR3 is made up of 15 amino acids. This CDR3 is CASSSGTVLTGELFF. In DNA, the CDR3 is TGCGCCAGCAGCTCGGGGACAGTTCTAACCGGGGAGCTGTTTTTT.

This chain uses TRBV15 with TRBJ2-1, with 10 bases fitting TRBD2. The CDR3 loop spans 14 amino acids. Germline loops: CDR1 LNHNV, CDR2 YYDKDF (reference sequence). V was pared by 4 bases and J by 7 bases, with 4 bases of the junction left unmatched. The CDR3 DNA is TGTGCCACCAGCACCCGGACTAGCGGAAATGAGCAGTTCTTC. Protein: CATSTRTSGNEQFF.

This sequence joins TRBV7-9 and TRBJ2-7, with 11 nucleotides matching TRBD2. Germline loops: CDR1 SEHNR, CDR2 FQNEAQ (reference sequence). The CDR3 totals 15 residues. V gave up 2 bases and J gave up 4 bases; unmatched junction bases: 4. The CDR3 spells CASSLISGRVYEQYF. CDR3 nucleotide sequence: TGTGCCAGCAGCTTAATTAGCGGGAGGGTGTACGAGCAGTACTTC.

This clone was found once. The CDR3 DNA follows: TGCGCCAGCAGCCCCGTCCTGGGAGACTCCTACGAGCAGTACTTC. Its translation is CASSPVLGDSYEQYF. The chain couples TRBV5-1 to TRBJ2-7, with D perhaps matching TRBD2 (5 bases). The CDR3 loop spans 15 amino acids. The V gene lost 4 bases and the J gene lost 0 bases, with 14 bases spanning the gap. The germline gives CDR1 SGHRS, CDR2 YFSETQ.

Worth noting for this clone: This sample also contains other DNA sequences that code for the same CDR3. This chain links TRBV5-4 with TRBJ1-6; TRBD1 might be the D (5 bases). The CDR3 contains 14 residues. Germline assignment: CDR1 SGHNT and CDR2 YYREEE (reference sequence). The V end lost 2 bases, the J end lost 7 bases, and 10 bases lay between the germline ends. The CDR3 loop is CASSFGQGNSPLHF. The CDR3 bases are TGTGCCAGCAGCTTTGGGCAGGGAAATTCACCCCTCCACTTT. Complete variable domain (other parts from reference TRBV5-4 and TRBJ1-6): ETGVTQSPTHLIKTRGQQVTLRCSSQSGHNTVSWYQQALGQGPQFIFQYYREEENGRGNFPPRFSGLQFPNYSSELNVNALELDDSALYLCASSFGQGNSPLHFGNGTRLTVT.

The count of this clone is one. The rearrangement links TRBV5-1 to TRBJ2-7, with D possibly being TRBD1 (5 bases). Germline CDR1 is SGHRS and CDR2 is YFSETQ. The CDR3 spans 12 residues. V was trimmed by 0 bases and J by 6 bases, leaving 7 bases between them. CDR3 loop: CASSLEQGEQYF. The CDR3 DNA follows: TGCGCCAGCAGCTTGGAGCAGGGCGAGCAGTACTTC.

The CDR3: CASSVGSTLYNEQFF. CDR3 DNA: TGTGCCAGCAGCGTAGGTAGTACCCTTTACAATGAGCAGTTCTTC. The chain is built from TRBV9 and TRBJ2-1; D unresolved. Germline V gives CDR1 SGDLS, CDR2 YYNGEE. The CDR3 runs 15 residues. V was clipped by 0 bases and J by 4 bases, with 11 bases between them.

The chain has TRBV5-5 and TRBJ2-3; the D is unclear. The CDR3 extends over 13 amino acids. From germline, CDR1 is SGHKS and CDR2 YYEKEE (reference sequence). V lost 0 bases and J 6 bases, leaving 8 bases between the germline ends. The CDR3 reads CASSLAVQDTQYF. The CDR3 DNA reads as TGTGCCAGCAGCTTGGCCGTGCAGGATACGCAGTATTTT.

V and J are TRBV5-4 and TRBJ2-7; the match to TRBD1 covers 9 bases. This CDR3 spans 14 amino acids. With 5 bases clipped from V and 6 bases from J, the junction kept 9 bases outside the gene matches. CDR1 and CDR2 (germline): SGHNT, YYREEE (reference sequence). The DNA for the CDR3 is TGTGCCAGCAGGCCCCGGGACAGGGAATCCGAGCAGTACTTC. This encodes CASRPRDRESEQYF.